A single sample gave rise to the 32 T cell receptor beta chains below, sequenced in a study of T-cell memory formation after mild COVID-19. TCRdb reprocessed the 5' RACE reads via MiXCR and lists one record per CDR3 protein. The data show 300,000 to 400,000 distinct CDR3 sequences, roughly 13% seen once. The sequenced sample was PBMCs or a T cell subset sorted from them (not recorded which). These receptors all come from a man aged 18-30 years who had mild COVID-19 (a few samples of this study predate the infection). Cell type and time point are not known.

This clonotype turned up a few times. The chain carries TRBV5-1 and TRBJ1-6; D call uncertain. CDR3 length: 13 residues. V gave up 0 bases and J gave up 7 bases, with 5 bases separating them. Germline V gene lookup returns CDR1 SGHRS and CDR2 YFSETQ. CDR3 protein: CASSLVRNSPLHF. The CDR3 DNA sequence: TGCGCCAGCAGCTTGGTAAGGAATTCACCCCTCCACTTT.

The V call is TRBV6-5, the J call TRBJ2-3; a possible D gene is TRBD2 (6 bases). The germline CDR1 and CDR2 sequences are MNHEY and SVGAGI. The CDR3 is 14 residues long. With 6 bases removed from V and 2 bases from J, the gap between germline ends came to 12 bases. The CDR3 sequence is CASSNSGATDTQYF. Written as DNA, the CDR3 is TGTGCCAGCAGCAATAGCGGAGCCACAGATACGCAGTATTTT.

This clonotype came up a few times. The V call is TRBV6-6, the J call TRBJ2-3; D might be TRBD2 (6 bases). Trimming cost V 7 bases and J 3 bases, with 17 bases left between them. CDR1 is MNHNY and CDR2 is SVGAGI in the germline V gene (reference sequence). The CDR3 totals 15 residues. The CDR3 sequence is CASMGGPRGTDTQYF. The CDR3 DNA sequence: TGTGCCAGCATGGGAGGCCCCCGGGGGACAGATACGCAGTATTTT.

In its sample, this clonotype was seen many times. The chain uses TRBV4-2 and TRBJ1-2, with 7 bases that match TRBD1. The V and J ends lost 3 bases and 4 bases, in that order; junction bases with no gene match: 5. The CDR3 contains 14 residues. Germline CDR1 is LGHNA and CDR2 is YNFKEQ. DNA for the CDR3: TGTGCCAGCAGCCAGGGCGGGACAGCCTATGGCTACACCTTC. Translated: CASSQGGTAYGYTF.

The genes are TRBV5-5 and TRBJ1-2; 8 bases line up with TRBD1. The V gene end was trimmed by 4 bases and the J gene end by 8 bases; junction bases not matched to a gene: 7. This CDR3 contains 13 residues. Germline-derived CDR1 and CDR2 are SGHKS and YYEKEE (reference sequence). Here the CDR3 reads CASSPGQERGYTF. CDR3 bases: TGTGCCAGCAGCCCGGGACAGGAAAGGGGCTACACCTTC.

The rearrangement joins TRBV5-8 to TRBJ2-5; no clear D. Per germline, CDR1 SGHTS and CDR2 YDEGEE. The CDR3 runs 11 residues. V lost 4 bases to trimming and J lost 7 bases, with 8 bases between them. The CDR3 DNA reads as TGTGCCAGCAGCCCCGTGGGGACCCAGTACTTC. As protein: CASSPVGTQYF.

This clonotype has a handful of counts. The DNA of the CDR3 is TGTGCCAGCAGCCCACAGGGGTCCGCCACCGGGGAGCTGTTTTTT. Translated: CASSPQGSATGELFF. This chain links TRBV7-2 with TRBJ2-2; TRBD1 aligns across 7 bases. V was clipped by 5 bases and J by 4 bases; unmatched bases: 7. The CDR3 is 15 residues long. The V gene's germline CDR1 is SGHTA and CDR2 FQGNSA.

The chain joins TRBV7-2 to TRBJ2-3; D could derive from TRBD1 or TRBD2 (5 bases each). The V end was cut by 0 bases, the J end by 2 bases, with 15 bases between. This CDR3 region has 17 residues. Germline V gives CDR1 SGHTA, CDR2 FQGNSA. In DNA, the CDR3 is TGTGCCAGCAGCTTAGCGGCTGCCGGGGCGTCCACAGATACGCAGTATTTT. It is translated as CASSLAAAGASTDTQYF.

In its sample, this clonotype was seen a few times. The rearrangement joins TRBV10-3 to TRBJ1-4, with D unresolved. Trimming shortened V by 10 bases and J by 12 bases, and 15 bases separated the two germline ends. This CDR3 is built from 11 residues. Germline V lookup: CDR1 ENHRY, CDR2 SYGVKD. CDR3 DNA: TGTGCCACCGGTTTGGGTGACGAACTGTTTTTT. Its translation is CATGLGDELFF.

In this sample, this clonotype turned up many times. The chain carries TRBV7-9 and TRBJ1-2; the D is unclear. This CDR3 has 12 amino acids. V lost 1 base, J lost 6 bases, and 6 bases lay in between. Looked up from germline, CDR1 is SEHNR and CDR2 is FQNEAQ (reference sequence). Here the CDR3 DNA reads TGTGCCAGCAGCTTAGTTGGGGATGGCTACACCTTC. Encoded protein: CASSLVGDGYTF.

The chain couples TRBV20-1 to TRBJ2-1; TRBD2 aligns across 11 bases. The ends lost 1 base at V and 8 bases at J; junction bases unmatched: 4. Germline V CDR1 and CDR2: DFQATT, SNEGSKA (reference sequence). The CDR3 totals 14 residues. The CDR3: CSARVAGGPDEQFF. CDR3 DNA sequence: TGCAGTGCTAGAGTAGCGGGGGGGCCGGATGAGCAGTTCTTC.

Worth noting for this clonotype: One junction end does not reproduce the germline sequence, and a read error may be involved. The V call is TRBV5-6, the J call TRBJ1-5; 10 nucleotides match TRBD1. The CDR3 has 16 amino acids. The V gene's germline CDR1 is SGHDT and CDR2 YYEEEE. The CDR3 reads CASSFGQGGSRQPQNF. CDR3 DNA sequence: TGTGCCAGCAGCTTCGGACAGGGGGGTTCCAGACAGCCCCAGAATTTT.

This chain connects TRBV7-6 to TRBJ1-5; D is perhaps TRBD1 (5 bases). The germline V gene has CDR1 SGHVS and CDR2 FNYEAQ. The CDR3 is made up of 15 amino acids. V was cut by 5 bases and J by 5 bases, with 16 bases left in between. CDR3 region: CASSRAGRADQPQHF. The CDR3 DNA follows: TGTGCCAGCAGCCGCGCCGGCAGGGCCGATCAGCCCCAGCATTTT. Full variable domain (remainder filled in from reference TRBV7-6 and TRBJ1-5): GAGVSQSPRYKVTKRGQDVALRCDPISGHVSLYWYRQALGQGPEFLTYFNYEAQQDKSGLPNDRFSAERPEGSISTLTIQRTEQRDSAMYRCASSRAGRADQPQHFGDGTRLSIL.

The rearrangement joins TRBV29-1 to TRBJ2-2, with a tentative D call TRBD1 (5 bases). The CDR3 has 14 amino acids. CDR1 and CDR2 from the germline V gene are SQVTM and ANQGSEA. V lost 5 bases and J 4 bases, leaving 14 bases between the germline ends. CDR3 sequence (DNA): TGCAGCGTTTTCGGTCCCCAGGGCACCGGGGAGCTGTTTTTT. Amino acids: CSVFGPQGTGELFF.

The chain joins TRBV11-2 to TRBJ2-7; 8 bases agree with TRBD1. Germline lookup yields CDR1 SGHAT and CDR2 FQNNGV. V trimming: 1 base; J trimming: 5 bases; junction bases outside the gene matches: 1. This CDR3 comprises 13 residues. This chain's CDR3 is CASSLVRGHEQYF. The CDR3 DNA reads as TGTGCCAGCAGCTTAGTCAGGGGGCACGAGCAGTACTTC.

Here the CDR3 reads CASSLTFGDTEAFF. CDR3 in DNA: TGTGCCAGCAGCTTAACGTTCGGGGACACTGAAGCTTTCTTT. This chain links TRBV7-3 with TRBJ1-1; no clear D. Germline V gene data show CDR1 as SGHTA and CDR2 as FQGTGA. V shed 0 bases and J shed 3 bases, with 8 bases lying between them. The CDR3 extends over 14 amino acids. The full variable domain, completed using reference TRBV7-3 and TRBJ1-1, is GAGVSQTPSNKVTEKGKYVELRCDPISGHTALYWYRQSLGQGPEFLIYFQGTGAADDSGLPNDRFFAVRPEGSVSTLKIQRTERGDSAVYLCASSLTFGDTEAFFGQGTRLTVV.

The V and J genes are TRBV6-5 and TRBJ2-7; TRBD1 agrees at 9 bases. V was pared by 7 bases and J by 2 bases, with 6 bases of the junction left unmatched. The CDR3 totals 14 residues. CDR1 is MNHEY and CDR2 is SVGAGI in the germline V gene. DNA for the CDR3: TGTGCCAGCACCCACAGGGACAGGGCCTACGAGCAGTACGTC. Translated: CASTHRDRAYEQYV.

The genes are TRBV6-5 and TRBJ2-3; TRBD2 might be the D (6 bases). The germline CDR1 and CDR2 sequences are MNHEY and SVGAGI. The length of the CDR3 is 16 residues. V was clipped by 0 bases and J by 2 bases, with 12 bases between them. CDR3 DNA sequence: TGTGCCAGCAGTTACTCGGGACTGTCTGTCACAGATACGCAGTATTTT. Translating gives CASSYSGLSVTDTQYF.

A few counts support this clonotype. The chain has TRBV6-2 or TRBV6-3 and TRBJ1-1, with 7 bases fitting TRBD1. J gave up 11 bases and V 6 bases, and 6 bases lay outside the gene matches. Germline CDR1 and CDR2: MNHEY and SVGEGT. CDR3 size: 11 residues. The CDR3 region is CASSQGGVAFF. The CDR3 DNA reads TGTGCCAGCAGCCAGGGGGGTGTCGCTTTCTTT.

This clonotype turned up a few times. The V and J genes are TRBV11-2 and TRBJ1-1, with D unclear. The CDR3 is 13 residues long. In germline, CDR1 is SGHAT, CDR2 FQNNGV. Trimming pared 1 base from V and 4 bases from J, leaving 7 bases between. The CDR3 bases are TGTGCCAGCAGCTTAGCGGGAATCACTGAAGCTTTCTTT. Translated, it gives CASSLAGITEAFF.

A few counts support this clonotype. This chain's CDR3 is CAWSRGPNQPQHF. The CDR3 coding sequence is TGTGCTTGGAGCCGGGGGCCCAATCAGCCCCAGCATTTT. The rearrangement links TRBV7-9 to TRBJ1-5, with TRBD1 as a possible D gene (6 bases). Germline CDR1 is SEHNR and CDR2 is FQNEAQ (reference sequence). The CDR3 runs 13 residues.

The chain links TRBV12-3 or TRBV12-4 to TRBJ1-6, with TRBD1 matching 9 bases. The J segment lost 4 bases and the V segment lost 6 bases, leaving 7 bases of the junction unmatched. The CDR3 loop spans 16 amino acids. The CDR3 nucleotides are TGTGCCAGCAGGTCGACAGGGGGGGGTTATAATTCACCCCTCCACTTT. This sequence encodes CASRSTGGGYNSPLHF.

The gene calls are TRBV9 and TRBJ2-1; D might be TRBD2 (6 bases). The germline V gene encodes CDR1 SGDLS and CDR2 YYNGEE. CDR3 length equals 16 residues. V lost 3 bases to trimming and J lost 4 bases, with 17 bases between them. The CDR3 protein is CASSAFSGTHYNEQFF. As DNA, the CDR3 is TGTGCCAGCAGCGCATTCTCGGGGACTCATTACAATGAGCAGTTCTTC.

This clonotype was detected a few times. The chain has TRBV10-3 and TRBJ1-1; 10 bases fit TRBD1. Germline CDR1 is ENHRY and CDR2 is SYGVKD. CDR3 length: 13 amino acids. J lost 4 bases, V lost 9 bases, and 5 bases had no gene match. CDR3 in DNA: TGTGCCATGCAGGGACAGGGGACCACTGAAGCTTTCTTT. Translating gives CAMQGQGTTEAFF.

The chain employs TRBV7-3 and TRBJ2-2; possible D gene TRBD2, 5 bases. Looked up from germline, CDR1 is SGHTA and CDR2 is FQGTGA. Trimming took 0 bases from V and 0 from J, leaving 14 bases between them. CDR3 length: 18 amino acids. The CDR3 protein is CASSLTYGQRTNTGELFF. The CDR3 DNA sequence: TGTGCCAGCAGCTTAACGTATGGGCAGCGGACGAACACCGGGGAGCTGTTTTTT.

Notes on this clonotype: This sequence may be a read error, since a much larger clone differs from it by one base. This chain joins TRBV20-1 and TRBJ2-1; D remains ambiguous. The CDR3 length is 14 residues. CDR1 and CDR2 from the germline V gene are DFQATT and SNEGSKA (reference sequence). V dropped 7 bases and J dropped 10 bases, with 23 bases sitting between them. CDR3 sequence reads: CSGPPLLWSREQFF. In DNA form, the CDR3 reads TGCAGTGGACCTCCGCTCCTCTGGTCCCGCGAGCAGTTCTTC.

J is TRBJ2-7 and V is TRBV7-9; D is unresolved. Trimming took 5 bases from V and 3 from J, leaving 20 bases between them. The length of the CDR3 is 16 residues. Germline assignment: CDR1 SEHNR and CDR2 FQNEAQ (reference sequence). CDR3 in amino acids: CASSPRTSGSVYEQYF. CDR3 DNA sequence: TGTGCCAGCAGCCCTCGAACCTCAGGATCGGTCTACGAGCAGTACTTC.

The CDR3: CAISESPGFNGNQPQHF. CDR3 coding DNA: TGTGCCATCAGTGAGTCTCCAGGATTTAACGGCAATCAGCCCCAGCATTTT. The rearrangement links TRBV10-3 to TRBJ1-5; D remains unclear. Trimming shortened V by 0 bases and J by 2 bases, and 14 bases separated the two germline ends. This CDR3 has 17 amino acids. CDR1 is ENHRY, CDR2 SYGVKD, per germline.

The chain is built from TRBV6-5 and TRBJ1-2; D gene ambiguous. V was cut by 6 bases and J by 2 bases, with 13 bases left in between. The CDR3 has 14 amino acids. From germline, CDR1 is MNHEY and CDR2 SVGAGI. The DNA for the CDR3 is TGTGCCAGCAGCCCGCCGTGGCCGAACTATGGCTACACCTTC. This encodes CASSPPWPNYGYTF.

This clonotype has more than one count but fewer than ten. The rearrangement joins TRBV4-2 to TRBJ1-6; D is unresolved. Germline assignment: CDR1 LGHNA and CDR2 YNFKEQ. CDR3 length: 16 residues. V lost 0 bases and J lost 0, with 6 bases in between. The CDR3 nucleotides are TGTGCCAGCAGCCAAGAGTCGAGCTCCTATAATTCACCCCTCCACTTT. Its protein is CASSQESSSYNSPLHF.

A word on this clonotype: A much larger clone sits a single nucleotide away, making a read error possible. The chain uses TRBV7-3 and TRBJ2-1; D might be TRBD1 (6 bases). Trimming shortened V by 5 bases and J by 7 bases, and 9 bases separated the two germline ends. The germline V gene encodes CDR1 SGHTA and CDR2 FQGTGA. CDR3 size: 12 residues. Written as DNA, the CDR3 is TGTGCCAGCAGCATAAGGGGGAATGAGCAGTTCTTC. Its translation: CASSIRGNEQFF.

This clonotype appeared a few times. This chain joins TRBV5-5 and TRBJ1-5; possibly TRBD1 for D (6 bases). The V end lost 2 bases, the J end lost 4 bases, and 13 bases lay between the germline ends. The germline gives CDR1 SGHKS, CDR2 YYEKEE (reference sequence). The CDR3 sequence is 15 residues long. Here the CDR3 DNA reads TGTGCCAGCAGCTTCTCGGGCCAGGGGAATCAGCCCCAGCATTTT. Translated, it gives CASSFSGQGNQPQHF.